The next 9 T cell receptor beta chains were all read from a single sample in a study of sequential checkpoint blockade in melanoma. The table came from immunoSEQ multiplex PCR; TCRdb's copy has only in-frame clones and leaves some out. This sample yields about 28,000 clones, of which approximately 88% are seen a single time; roughly 15% belongs to the top ten. The treatment: randomized to nivolumab then ipilimumab (arm A) or the reverse (arm B). The sample consisted of CD8+ T cells sorted from blood (inferred from file names), taken from a patient given nivolumab and ipilimumab in sequence. These receptors were taken from a human donor with melanoma.

This clone appeared once. The gene calls are TRBV2 and TRBJ2-1, with 11 bases lining up with TRBD2. Germline V gene data show CDR1 as SNHLY and CDR2 as FYNNEI. The CDR3 is made up of 19 amino acids. Unmatched junction bases numbered 10, after V lost 3 bases and J lost 0 bases. DNA for the CDR3: TGTGCCAGCAGTGATTCAAGGCTAGCGGGAGGATTCTCCTACAATGAGCAGTTCTTC. Translating gives CASSDSRLAGGFSYNEQFF.

This clone was seen just once. The chain carries TRBV15 and TRBJ2-3; 7 positions agree with TRBD2. V gave up 5 bases and J gave up 6 bases; unmatched junction bases: 11. Germline CDR1 is LNHNV and CDR2 is YYDKDF (reference sequence). This CDR3 contains 15 residues. CDR3 amino acids: CATSRGREVADTQYF. For the CDR3, the DNA is TGTGCCACCAGCCGGGGGAGGGAAGTGGCGGATACGCAGTATTTT.

V is TRBV27 and J is TRBJ2-7, with D possibly matching TRBD2 (6 bases). The CDR3 covers 16 residues. Deletions cut 6 bases from V and 4 bases from J, with 22 bases between. Germline lookup yields CDR1 MNHEY and CDR2 SMNVEV (reference sequence). Here the CDR3 DNA reads TGTGCCAGCAGCTCCAATATAGCGGTGTCGGGGTACGAGCAGTACTTC. It specifies CASSSNIAVSGYEQYF.

The gene calls are TRBV7-3 and TRBJ2-7; 10 nucleotides agree with TRBD1. CDR1 is SGHTA and CDR2 is FQGTGA in the germline V gene. The junction had 5 bases not matched to a gene; V was cut back by 2 bases and J by 4 bases. There are 15 residues in the CDR3. This CDR3 is CASSLPRDRGYEQYV. The CDR3 bases are TGTGCCAGCAGCTTACCCCGGGACAGGGGTTACGAGCAGTACGTC.

This clone was picked up one time. The chain links TRBV6-5 to TRBJ1-2; D might be TRBD1 (6 bases). The germline V gene encodes CDR1 MNHEY and CDR2 SVGAGI. The V and J ends lost 2 bases and 0 bases respectively, with 10 bases between them. There are 15 residues in the CDR3. CDR3 residues: CASSYERTANYGYTF. The CDR3 nucleotides are TGTGCCAGCAGTTACGAACGGACAGCTAACTATGGCTACACCTTC.

V gene TRBV7-9 combines with J gene TRBJ1-1; tentatively, D is TRBD1 (5 bases). The V end was cut by 2 bases, the J end by 7 bases, with 14 bases between. The CDR3 has 14 amino acids. Germline CDR1 reads SEHNR; CDR2 reads FQNEAQ (reference sequence). This CDR3 is CASSLTGHYGEAFF. The CDR3, as DNA: TGTGCCAGCAGCTTAACTGGACATTACGGTGAAGCTTTCTTT. Complete variable domain (other parts from reference TRBV7-9 and TRBJ1-1): DTGVSQNPRHKITKRGQNVTFRCDPISEHNRLYWYRQTLGQGPEFLTYFQNEAQLEKSRLLSDRFSAERPKGSFSTLEIQRTEQGDSAMYLCASSLTGHYGEAFFGQGTRLTVV.

The CDR3 bases are TGTGCCAGCAGCCGACTGACAGGGAGTCCCTCTGGGGCCAACGTCCTGACTTTC. Translation: CASSRLTGSPSGANVLTF. V gene TRBV27 combines with J gene TRBJ2-6; 7 nucleotides agree with TRBD1. Germline V gene data show CDR1 as MNHEY and CDR2 as SMNVEV (reference sequence). V lost 6 bases and J lost 0; bases outside the gene matches: 11. This CDR3 has 18 residues.

The chain links TRBV9 to TRBJ2-1; 11 nucleotides align to TRBD2. V shed 0 bases, J shed 9 bases, and the junction held 5 bases outside the gene matches. The CDR3 totals 15 residues. Germline CDR1 reads SGDLS; CDR2 reads YYNGEE. The CDR3 nucleotides are TGTGCCAGCAGCGTAGGGCTAGCGGGGGGCTTTGAGCAGTTCTTC. It specifies CASSVGLAGGFEQFF.

J is TRBJ1-1 and V is TRBV27; 8 nucleotides line up with TRBD1. With V trimmed by 6 bases and J by 1 base, 4 bases remained unmatched. The length of the CDR3 is 14 residues. The germline gives CDR1 MNHEY, CDR2 SMNVEV (reference sequence). The CDR3 DNA reads as TGTGCCAGCAGCATGACAGGGGCGAACACTGAAGCTTTCTTT. Its protein product is CASSMTGANTEAFF.